Listed below are T cell receptor beta chains from one sample, sequenced in a study of blood T cell repertoires in COVID-19. Assay: immunoSEQ multiplex PCR; the TCRdb copy retains only in-frame clones and omits some. The data contain approximately 210,000 clones, 84% of them singletons. Material for sequencing was peripheral blood. These receptors were obtained from an elderly woman with COVID-19, enrolled during active disease. CDR3s include the opening cysteine and the closing phenylalanine or tryptophan. The D gene is left open where the match is weak. Size values are once, few and many counts, or a class for expanded clones, and some rows have none.

>TRBV28|NA|TRBJ2-7|NA
CASRARSLAPQSYEQYF
TGTGCCAGCAGGGCCCGGTCCCTAGCGCCTCAATCTTACGAGCAGTACTTC
>TRBV7-6|NA|TRBJ2-7|NA
CASSPSYEQYF
TGTGCCAGCAGCCCTTCCTACGAGCAGTACTTC
>TRBV9|NA|TRBJ2-3|NA
CASSRTVGPDTQYF
TGTGCCAGCTCGAGGACAGTCGGACCAGATACGCAGTATTTT
>TRBV11-2|NA|TRBJ2-2|NA
CASRAAFGRSNTGELFF
TGTGCCAGCAGAGCCGCGTTTGGGAGATCGAACACCGGGGAGCTGTTTTTT
>TRBV5-1|NA|TRBJ1-1|NA
CASSPHGGTEAFF
TGCGCCAGCAGCCCCCATGGCGGCACTGAAGCTTTCTTT
>TRBV6-4|NA|TRBJ1-2|NA
CASSLAYGYTF
TGTGCCAGCTCGCTAGCCTATGGCTACACCTTC
>TRBV12-3/TRBV12-4|NA|TRBJ1-5|NA
CASSRGVNQPQHF
TGTGCCAGCAGTCGCGGGGTTAATCAGCCCCAGCATTTT
>TRBV5-4|NA|TRBJ1-2|NA
CASSLKREWYGYTF
TGTGCCAGCAGCTTGAAGAGGGAGTGGTATGGCTACACCTTC
>TRBV5-4|NA|TRBJ2-5|NA
CASSRGTQGSGQETQYF
TGTGCCAGCAGCCGGGGCACGCAGGGGAGTGGTCAAGAGACCCAGTACTTC
>TRBV5-1|NA|TRBJ2-3|NA
CASSLFSSPDTQYF
TGCGCCAGCAGCTTGTTTAGCTCCCCAGATACGCAGTATTTT
>TRBV19|NA|TRBJ1-1|TRBD1
CASRGQIHDSAFF
TGTGCCAGTAGGGGACAGATACATGATTCGGCTTTCTTT
>TRBV9|few|TRBJ2-1|TRBD2
CASSLAGGLNEQFF
TGTGCCAGCTCCCTAGCGGGGGGCCTCAATGAGCAGTTCTTC
>TRBV18|NA|TRBJ1-1|TRBD1
CASSPSDRADTEAFF
TGTGCCAGCTCCCCCAGCGACAGGGCAGACACTGAAGCTTTCTTT
>TRBV2|NA|TRBJ2-5|TRBD1
CASRWQGASAQETQYF
TGTGCCAGCAGGTGGCAGGGGGCCTCAGCCCAAGAGACCCAGTACTTC
>TRBV18|NA|TRBJ1-6|NA
CASSPLLRGEGNSPLHF
TGTGCCAGCTCACCACTCTTGCGGGGCGAGGGAAATTCACCCCTCCACTTT
>TRBV5-1|NA|TRBJ2-7|TRBD1
CASSYGTGSYEQYF
TGCGCCAGCAGCTACGGGACAGGTTCCTACGAGCAGTACTTC
>TRBV7-2|NA|TRBJ2-1|NA
CASSQSPANNEQFF
TGTGCCAGCAGCCAGTCCCCAGCGAATAATGAGCAGTTCTTC
>TRBV5-1|NA|TRBJ2-1|NA
CASSLGGGSSYNEQFF
TGCGCCAGCAGCTTGGGAGGGGGTAGCTCCTACAATGAGCAGTTCTTC
>TRBV12-3/TRBV12-4|NA|TRBJ2-4|NA
CASSVLAPNIQYF
TGTGCCAGCAGTGTACTAGCCCCAAACATTCAGTACTTC
>TRBV5-1|once|TRBJ1-1|TRBD1
CASSDPQGANTEAFF
TGCGCCAGCAGCGATCCACAGGGGGCGAACACTGAAGCTTTCTTT
>TRBV7-6|NA|TRBJ2-3|TRBD1
CASSLGGTATDTQYF
TGTGCCAGCAGCTTAGGTGGGACAGCCACAGATACGCAGTATTTT
>TRBV28|NA|TRBJ2-1|TRBD1
CASSFPGQGNEQFF
TGTGCCAGCAGTTTCCCTGGACAGGGCAATGAGCAGTTCTTC
>TRBV7-3|NA|TRBJ2-7|TRBD2
CASSPPLAGAVYEQYF
TGTGCCAGCAGCCCACCCCTAGCGGGGGCCGTGTACGAGCAGTACTTC
>TRBV28|NA|TRBJ1-1|NA
CASSRDRNTEAFF
TGTGCCAGCAGCCGCGACAGAAACACTGAAGCTTTCTTT
>TRBV28|NA|TRBJ1-4|NA
CASSLGQDEKLFF
TGTGCCAGCAGTTTAGGTCAGGATGAAAAACTGTTTTTT
>TRBV12-3/TRBV12-4|NA|TRBJ2-2|NA
CASSLRGELFF
TGTGCCAGCAGTTTGAGGGGGGAGCTGTTTTTT
>TRBV7-9|few|TRBJ2-7|NA
CASSLVAGAEQYF
TGTGCCAGCAGCTTAGTTGCGGGGGCCGAGCAGTACTTC
>TRBV11-2|NA|TRBJ2-5|NA
CASSLDPPSGETQYF
TGTGCCAGCAGCTTAGACCCCCCTTCGGGGGAGACCCAGTACTTC
>TRBV6-4|NA|TRBJ1-5|TRBD1
CASSLTGDPSNQPQHF
TGTGCCAGCAGCCTGACAGGGGATCCTAGCAATCAGCCCCAGCATTTT
>TRBV28|NA|TRBJ2-7|TRBD1
CASSNARRDRTYEQYF
TGTGCCAGCAGCAATGCTCGGAGGGACAGGACCTACGAGCAGTACTTC
>TRBV24-1|few|TRBJ1-4|NA
CATSDAKGVGEKLFF
TGTGCCACCAGTGATGCCAAGGGGGTTGGGGAAAAACTGTTTTTT
>TRBV9|NA|TRBJ2-3|TRBD2
CASSPASGTGTDTQYF
TGTGCCAGCAGCCCCGCTAGCGGAACCGGCACAGATACGCAGTATTTT
>TRBV5-1|NA|TRBJ1-6|TRBD1
CASSRITTGGGSPLHF
TGCGCCAGCAGCCGAATAACAACAGGGGGCGGTTCACCCCTCCACTTT
>TRBV19|once|TRBJ1-6|NA
CASKQGPLTNSPLHF
TGTGCCAGTAAACAGGGTCCCCTGACTAATTCACCCCTCCACTTT
>TRBV5-6|once|TRBJ2-7|TRBD2
CASSRLAGGPLEQYF
TGTGCCAGCAGCCGACTAGCGGGAGGCCCCCTCGAGCAGTACTTC
>TRBV2|NA|TRBJ2-1|TRBD2
CASSEERGGLEQFF
TGTGCCAGCAGTGAAGAGCGGGGGGGCCTGGAGCAGTTCTTC
>TRBV5-1|NA|TRBJ2-5|NA
CASSYGQGQETQYF
TGCGCCAGCAGCTACGGCCAGGGACAAGAGACCCAGTACTTC
>TRBV5-4|NA|TRBJ2-3|TRBD2
CASSLRLAGGGVDTQYF
TGTGCCAGCAGCCTCCGACTAGCGGGAGGTGGGGTGGATACGCAGTATTTT
>TRBV7-9|NA|TRBJ1-1|TRBD1
CASSLGDSGADTEAFF
TGTGCCAGCAGCTTAGGGGACAGTGGCGCAGACACTGAAGCTTTCTTT
>TRBV4-2|NA|TRBJ1-1|TRBD1
CASSQDPHRGTEAFF
TGTGCCAGCAGCCAAGATCCGCACAGGGGCACTGAAGCTTTCTTT
>TRBV28|NA|TRBJ1-1|NA
CASTPGGAGYTEAFF
TGTGCCAGCACTCCGGGGGGCGCGGGTTACACTGAAGCTTTCTTT
>TRBV6-6|NA|TRBJ2-5|TRBD2
CASEREGLETQYF
TGTGCCAGCGAGCGGGAGGGCCTAGAGACCCAGTACTTC
>TRBV19|NA|TRBJ2-5|TRBD1
CASSTGQAETQYF
TGTGCCAGTAGTACGGGACAGGCGGAGACCCAGTACTTC
>TRBV27|NA|TRBJ1-2|NA
CASSLTQGGYGYTF
TGTGCCAGCAGTTTGACGCAGGGAGGCTATGGCTACACCTTC
>TRBV5-1|NA|TRBJ1-2|NA
CASSLVGGDNGYTF
TGCGCCAGCAGCCTAGTAGGGGGAGACAATGGCTACACCTTC
>TRBV19|NA|TRBJ1-3|NA
CASRQDFSGNTIYF
TGTGCCAGCCGACAGGACTTCTCTGGAAACACCATATATTTT
>TRBV12-3/TRBV12-4|NA|TRBJ2-1|NA
CASSLWSNEQFF
TGTGCCAGCAGTTTATGGAGTAATGAGCAGTTCTTC
>TRBV2|NA|TRBJ2-1|NA
CASRFDSHNEQFF
TGTGCCAGCAGATTCGACAGTCACAATGAGCAGTTCTTC
>TRBV11-2|NA|TRBJ2-3|NA
CASSLVAGTDTQYF
TGTGCCAGCAGCTTGGTAGCCGGCACAGATACGCAGTATTTT
>TRBV19|NA|TRBJ1-2|NA
CASSRWPGYTF
TGTGCCAGTAGTAGGTGGCCTGGCTACACCTTC
>TRBV7-2|NA|TRBJ1-2|TRBD1
CASSNRDRGRGYTF
TGTGCCAGCAGCAACCGGGACAGGGGGAGGGGCTACACCTTC
>TRBV25-1|NA|TRBJ1-6|NA
CASSEGDIRPLHF
TGTGCCAGCAGTGAAGGGGACATTCGACCCCTCCACTTT
>TRBV7-9|NA|TRBJ1-2|NA
CASSLGSGANYGYTF
TGTGCCAGCAGCTTAGGGTCCGGGGCTAACTATGGCTACACCTTC
>TRBV6-5|NA|TRBJ2-1|TRBD2
CASSILAGGNNEQFF
TGTGCCAGCAGTATACTAGCGGGGGGAAACAATGAGCAGTTCTTC